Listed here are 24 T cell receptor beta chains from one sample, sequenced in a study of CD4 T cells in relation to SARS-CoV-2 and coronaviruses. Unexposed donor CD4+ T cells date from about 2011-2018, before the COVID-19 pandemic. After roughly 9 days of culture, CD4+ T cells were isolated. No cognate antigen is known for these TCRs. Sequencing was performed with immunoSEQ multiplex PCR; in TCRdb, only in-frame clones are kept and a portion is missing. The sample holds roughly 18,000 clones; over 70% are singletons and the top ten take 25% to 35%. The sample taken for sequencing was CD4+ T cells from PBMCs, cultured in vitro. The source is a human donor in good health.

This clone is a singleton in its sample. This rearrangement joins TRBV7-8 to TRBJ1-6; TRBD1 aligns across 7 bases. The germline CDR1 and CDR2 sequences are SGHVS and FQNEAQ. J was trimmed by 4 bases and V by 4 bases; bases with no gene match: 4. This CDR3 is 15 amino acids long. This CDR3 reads CASSSGQIYNSPLHF. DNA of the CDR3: TGTGCCAGCAGCTCGGGACAGATTTATAATTCACCCCTCCACTTT. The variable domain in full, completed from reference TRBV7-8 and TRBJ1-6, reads GAGVSQSPRYKVAKRGQDVALRCDPISGHVSLFWYQQALGQGPEFLTYFQNEAQLDKSGLPSDRFFAERPEGSVSTLKIQRTQQEDSAVYLCASSSGQIYNSPLHFGNGTRLTVT.

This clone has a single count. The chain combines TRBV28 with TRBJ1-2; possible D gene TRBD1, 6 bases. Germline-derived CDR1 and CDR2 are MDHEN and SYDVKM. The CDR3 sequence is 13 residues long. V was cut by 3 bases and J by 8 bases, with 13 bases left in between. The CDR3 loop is CASSFVGAGGYTF. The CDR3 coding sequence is TGTGCCAGCAGTTTCGTGGGGGCGGGCGGCTACACCTTC.

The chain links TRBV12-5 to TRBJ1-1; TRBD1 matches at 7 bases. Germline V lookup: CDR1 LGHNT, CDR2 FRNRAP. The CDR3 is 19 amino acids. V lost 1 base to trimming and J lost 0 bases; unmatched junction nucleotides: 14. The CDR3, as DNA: TGTGCTAGTGGTTTGGCCTCACTCCGGGACAGCGATTTGAACACTGAAGCTTTCTTT. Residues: CASGLASLRDSDLNTEAFF.

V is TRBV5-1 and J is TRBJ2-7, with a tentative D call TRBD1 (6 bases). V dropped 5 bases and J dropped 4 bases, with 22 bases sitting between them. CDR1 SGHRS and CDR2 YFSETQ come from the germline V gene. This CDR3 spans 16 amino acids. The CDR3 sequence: CASSPKTLQGGYEQYF. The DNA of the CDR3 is TGCGCCAGCAGTCCAAAGACATTGCAAGGGGGTTACGAGCAGTACTTC.

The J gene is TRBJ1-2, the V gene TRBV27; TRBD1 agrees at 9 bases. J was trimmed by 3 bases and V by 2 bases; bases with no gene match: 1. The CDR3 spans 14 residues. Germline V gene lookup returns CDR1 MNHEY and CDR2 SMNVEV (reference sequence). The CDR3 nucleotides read TGTGCCAGCAGTTTAGGACAGGGGTACTATGGCTACACCTTC. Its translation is CASSLGQGYYGYTF.

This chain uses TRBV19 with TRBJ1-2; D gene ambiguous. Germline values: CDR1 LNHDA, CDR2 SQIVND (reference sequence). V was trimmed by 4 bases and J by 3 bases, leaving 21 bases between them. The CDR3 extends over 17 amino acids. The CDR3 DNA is TGTGCCAGTAGTAACCCTATCGGGCCGCACTATGACTATGGCTACACCTTC. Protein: CASSNPIGPHYDYGYTF. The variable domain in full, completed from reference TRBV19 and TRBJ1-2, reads DGGITQSPKYLFRKEGQNVTLSCEQNLNHDAMYWYRQDPGQGLRLIYYSQIVNDFQKGDIAEGYSVSREKKESFPLTVTSAQKNPTAFYLCASSNPIGPHYDYGYTFGSGTRLTVV.

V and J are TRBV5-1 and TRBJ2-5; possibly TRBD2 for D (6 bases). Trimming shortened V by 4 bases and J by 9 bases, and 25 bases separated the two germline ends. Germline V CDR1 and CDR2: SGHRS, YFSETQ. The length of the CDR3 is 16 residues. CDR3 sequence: CASSPEGASAFKSQYF. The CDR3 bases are TGCGCCAGCAGCCCCGAGGGAGCTAGCGCCTTTAAATCCCAGTACTTC. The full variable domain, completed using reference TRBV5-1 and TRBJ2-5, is KAGVTQTPRYLIKTRGQQVTLSCSPISGHRSVSWYQQTPGQGLQFLFEYFSETQRNKGNFPGRFSGRQFSNSRSEMNVSTLELGDSALYLCASSPEGASAFKSQYFGPGTRLLVL.

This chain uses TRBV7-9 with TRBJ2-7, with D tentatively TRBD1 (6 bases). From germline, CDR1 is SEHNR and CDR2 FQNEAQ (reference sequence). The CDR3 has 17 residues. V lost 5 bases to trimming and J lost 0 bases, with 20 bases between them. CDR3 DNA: TGTGCCAGCAGCCCCCGGTCGGAACAGGGTCGCTCCTACGAGCAGTACTTC. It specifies CASSPRSEQGRSYEQYF.

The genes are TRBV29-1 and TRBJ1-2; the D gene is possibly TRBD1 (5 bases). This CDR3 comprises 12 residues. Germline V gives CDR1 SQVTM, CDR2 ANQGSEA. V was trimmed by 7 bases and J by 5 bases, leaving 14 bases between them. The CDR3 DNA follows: TGCAGCGCTGGCACGGGGGATTATGGCTACACCTTC. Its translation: CSAGTGDYGYTF.

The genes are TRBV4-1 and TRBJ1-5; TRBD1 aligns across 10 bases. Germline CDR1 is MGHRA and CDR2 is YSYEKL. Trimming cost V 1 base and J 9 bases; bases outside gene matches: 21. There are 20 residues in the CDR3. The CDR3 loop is CASSQVGRSKPGQGLRPQHF. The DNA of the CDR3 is TGCGCCAGCAGCCAAGTGGGCCGATCAAAACCGGGACAGGGGTTGCGGCCCCAGCATTTT.

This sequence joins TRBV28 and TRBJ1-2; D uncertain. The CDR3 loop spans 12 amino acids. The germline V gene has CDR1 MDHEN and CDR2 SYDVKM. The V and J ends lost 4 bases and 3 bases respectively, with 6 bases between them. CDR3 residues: CASSSRDYGYTF. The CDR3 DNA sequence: TGTGCCAGCAGTTCTAGGGACTATGGCTACACCTTC.

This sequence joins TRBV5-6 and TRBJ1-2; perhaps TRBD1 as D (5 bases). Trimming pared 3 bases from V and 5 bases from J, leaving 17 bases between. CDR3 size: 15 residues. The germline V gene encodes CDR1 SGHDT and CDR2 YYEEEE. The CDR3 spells CASSSPALGGYGYTF. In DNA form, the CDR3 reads TGTGCCAGCAGCTCCCCAGCGTTGGGGGGATATGGCTACACCTTC.

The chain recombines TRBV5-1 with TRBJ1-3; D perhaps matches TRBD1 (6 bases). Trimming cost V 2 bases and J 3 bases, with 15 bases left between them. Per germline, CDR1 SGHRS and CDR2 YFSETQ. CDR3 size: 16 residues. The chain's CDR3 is CASSFFPGAVGNTIYF. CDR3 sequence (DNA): TGCGCCAGCAGCTTCTTCCCGGGGGCGGTTGGAAACACCATATATTTT. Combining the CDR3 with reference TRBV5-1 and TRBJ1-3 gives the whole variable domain KAGVTQTPRYLIKTRGQQVTLSCSPISGHRSVSWYQQTPGQGLQFLFEYFSETQRNKGNFPGRFSGRQFSNSRSEMNVSTLELGDSALYLCASSFFPGAVGNTIYFGEGSWLTVV.

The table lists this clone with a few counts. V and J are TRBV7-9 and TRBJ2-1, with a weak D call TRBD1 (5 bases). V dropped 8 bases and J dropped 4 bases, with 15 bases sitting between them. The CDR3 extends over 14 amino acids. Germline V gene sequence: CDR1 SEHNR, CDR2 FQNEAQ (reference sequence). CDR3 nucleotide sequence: TGTGCCAGCGGAGACAGAGACCAATACAATGAGCAGTTCTTC. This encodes CASGDRDQYNEQFF.

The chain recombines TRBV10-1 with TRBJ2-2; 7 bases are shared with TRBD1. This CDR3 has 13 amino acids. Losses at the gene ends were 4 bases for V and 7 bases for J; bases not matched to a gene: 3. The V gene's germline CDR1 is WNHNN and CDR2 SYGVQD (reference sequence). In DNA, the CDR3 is TGCGCCAGCAGTGGGCAGGGGGTCGGGGAGCTGTTTTTT. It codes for CASSGQGVGELFF.

The CDR3, as DNA: TGCGCCAGCAGCCAAGTCGGGAGTAATTCACCCCTCCACTTT. This sequence encodes CASSQVGSNSPLHF. This chain connects TRBV4-1 to TRBJ1-6, with D unresolved. V lost 1 base to trimming and J lost 6 bases, with 7 bases between them. This CDR3 comprises 14 residues. The germline gives CDR1 MGHRA, CDR2 YSYEKL.

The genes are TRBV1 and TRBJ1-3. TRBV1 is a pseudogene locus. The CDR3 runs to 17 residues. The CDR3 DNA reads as TGCACCAGCAGCCAAGTATATGCGGAGGGGTGTGGAAACACCATATATTTT. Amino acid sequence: CTSSQVYAEGCGNTIYF.

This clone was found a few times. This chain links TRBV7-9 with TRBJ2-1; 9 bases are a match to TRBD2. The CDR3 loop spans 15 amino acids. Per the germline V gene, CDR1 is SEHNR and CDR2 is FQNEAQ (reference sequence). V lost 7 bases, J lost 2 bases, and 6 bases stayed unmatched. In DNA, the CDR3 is TGTGCCAGCACTCCTAGCGGGACTGCCTACAATGAGCAGTTCTTC. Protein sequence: CASTPSGTAYNEQFF.

CDR3 in DNA: TGCGCCAGCAGCTGGACCCGGGGCACCACTGAAGCTTTCTTT. Residues: CASSWTRGTTEAFF. The chain is built from TRBV5-1 and TRBJ1-1; TRBD1 might be the D (5 bases). In germline, CDR1 is SGHRS, CDR2 YFSETQ. The CDR3 length is 14 residues. The V end lost 3 bases, the J end lost 4 bases, and 13 bases lay between the germline ends.

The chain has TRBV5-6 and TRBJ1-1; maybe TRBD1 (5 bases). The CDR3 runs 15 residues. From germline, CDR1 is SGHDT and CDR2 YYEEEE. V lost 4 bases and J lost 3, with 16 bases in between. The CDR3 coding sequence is TGTGCCAGCAGCCCCATAGACAGAATAGACACTGAAGCTTTCTTT. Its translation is CASSPIDRIDTEAFF.

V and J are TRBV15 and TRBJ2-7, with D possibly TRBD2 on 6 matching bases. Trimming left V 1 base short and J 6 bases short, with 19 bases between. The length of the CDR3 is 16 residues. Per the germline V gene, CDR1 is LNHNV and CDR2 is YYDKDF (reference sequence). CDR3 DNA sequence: TGTGCCACCAGCAGAGGGGGTGGAGGGGTGGATGGCGAGCAGTACTTC. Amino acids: CATSRGGGGVDGEQYF.

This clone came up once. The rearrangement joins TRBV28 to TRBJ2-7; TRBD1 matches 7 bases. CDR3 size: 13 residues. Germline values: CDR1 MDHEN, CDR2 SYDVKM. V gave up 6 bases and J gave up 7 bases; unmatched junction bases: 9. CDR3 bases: TGTGCCAGCAGGGCAGGGGGATTGGGAGAGCAGTACTTC. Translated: CASRAGGLGEQYF.

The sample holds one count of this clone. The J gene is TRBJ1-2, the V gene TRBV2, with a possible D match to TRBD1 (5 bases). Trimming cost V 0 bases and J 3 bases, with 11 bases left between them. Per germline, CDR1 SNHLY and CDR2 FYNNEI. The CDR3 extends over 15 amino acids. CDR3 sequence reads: CASSEAGDEDYGYTF. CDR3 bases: TGTGCCAGCAGTGAAGCCGGGGACGAGGACTATGGCTACACCTTC. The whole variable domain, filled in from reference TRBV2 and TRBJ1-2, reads EPEVTQTPSHQVTQMGQEVILRCVPISNHLYFYWYRQILGQKVEFLVSFYNNEISEKSEIFDDQFSVERPDGSNFTLKIRSTKLEDSAMYFCASSEAGDEDYGYTFGSGTRLTVV.

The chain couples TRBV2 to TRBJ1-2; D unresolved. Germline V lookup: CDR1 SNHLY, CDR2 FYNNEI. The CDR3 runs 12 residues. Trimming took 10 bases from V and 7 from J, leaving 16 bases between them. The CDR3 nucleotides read TGTGCCAAAAACCGGGGATTCCTTGGCTACACCTTC. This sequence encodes CAKNRGFLGYTF.